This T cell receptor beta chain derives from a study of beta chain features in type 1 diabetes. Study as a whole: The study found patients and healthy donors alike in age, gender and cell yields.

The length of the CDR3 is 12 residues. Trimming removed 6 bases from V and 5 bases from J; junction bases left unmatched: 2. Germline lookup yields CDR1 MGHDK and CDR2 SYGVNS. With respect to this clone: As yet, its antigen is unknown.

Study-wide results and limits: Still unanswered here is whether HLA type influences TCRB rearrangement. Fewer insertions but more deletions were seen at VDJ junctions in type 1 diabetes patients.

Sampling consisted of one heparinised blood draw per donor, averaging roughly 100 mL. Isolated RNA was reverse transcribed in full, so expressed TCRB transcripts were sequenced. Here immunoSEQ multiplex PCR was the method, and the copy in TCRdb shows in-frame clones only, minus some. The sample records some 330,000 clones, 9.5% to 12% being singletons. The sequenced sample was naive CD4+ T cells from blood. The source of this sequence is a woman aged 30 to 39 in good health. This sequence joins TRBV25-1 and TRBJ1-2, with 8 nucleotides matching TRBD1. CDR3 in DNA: TGTGCCAGCAGGACAGGGGCGTATGGCTACACCTTC. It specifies CASRTGAYGYTF.